The rows below give T cell receptor beta chains drawn from one sample of a study of radiation and T cells in renal cell carcinoma. Some clones are missing from TCRdb's copy, which holds only in-frame ones; the method was immunoSEQ multiplex PCR. The repertoire holds 94,000 or so clones, with approximately 83% as singletons. The sample was blood, taken from a patient whose treatment included radiotherapy and nephrectomy. Receptors originate from a man aged 60-69 years with renal cell carcinoma. CDR3s include the opening cysteine and the closing phenylalanine or tryptophan. Fields, in order: CDR3 DNA, CDR3 protein, J gene, D gene, V gene, clone size. The D gene is left open where the match is weak. Size is stated for part of the rows, as once, few or many counts, or as a class when the clone is expanded.

CDR3 DNA: TGTGCCAGCAGTCCTGAAGCTTTCTTT
CDR3 protein: CASSPEAFF
J gene: TRBJ1-1
D gene: -
V gene: TRBV6-5
clone size: -

CDR3 DNA: TGTGCCAGCAGCGTCGGGGGACAGGGGTTCCACACCGGGGAGCTGTTTTTT
CDR3 protein: CASSVGGQGFHTGELFF
J gene: TRBJ2-2
D gene: TRBD1
V gene: TRBV9
clone size: -

CDR3 DNA: TGCGCCAGCAGTGTCACGGGACCACACAATGAGCAGTTCTTC
CDR3 protein: CASSVTGPHNEQFF
J gene: TRBJ2-1
D gene: -
V gene: TRBV10-1
clone size: -

CDR3 DNA: TGTGCCAGCAGTTTAGGGTGGAACACCGGGGAGCTGTTTTTT
CDR3 protein: CASSLGWNTGELFF
J gene: TRBJ2-2
D gene: -
V gene: TRBV28
clone size: -

CDR3 DNA: TGTGCCAGCAGTCTAGCGGGTGTCTCCTACAATGAGCAGTTCTTC
CDR3 protein: CASSLAGVSYNEQFF
J gene: TRBJ2-1
D gene: TRBD2
V gene: TRBV27
clone size: many

CDR3 DNA: TGTGCCAGCAGCCAAGAGGTGACTTACAGAAACACAGATACGCAGTATTTT
CDR3 protein: CASSQEVTYRNTDTQYF
J gene: TRBJ2-3
D gene: -
V gene: TRBV14
clone size: -

CDR3 DNA: TGCGCCAGCAGCCGGGCGAGGAGCACTGAAGCTTTCTTT
CDR3 protein: CASSRARSTEAFF
J gene: TRBJ1-1
D gene: -
V gene: TRBV5-1
clone size: -

CDR3 DNA: TGTGCCAGTGCCCGGGACTGGCAAGAGACCCAGTACTTC
CDR3 protein: CASARDWQETQYF
J gene: TRBJ2-5
D gene: -
V gene: TRBV19
clone size: -

CDR3 DNA: TGTGCCAGTAGTATGGGACAGGGGGCGCTTAACGAGCAGTACTTC
CDR3 protein: CASSMGQGALNEQYF
J gene: TRBJ2-7
D gene: TRBD1
V gene: TRBV19
clone size: -

CDR3 DNA: TGTGCCAGCAGTGAGGGACTAGCGGTCAATGAGCAGTTCTTC
CDR3 protein: CASSEGLAVNEQFF
J gene: TRBJ2-1
D gene: TRBD2
V gene: TRBV2
clone size: -

CDR3 DNA: TGTGCCAGCACCTTACAGGACAGGCCCTACGAGCAGTACTTC
CDR3 protein: CASTLQDRPYEQYF
J gene: TRBJ2-7
D gene: TRBD1
V gene: TRBV5-5
clone size: -

CDR3 DNA: TGTGCCGCGGGACGGGGAGGAGCGGACAGGGGCAATCAGCCCCAGCATTTT
CDR3 protein: CAAGRGGADRGNQPQHF
J gene: TRBJ1-5
D gene: TRBD1
V gene: TRBV27
clone size: -

CDR3 DNA: TGTGCCACCGTTACCCCGGGACTAGCGGGATATGAGCAGTTCTTC
CDR3 protein: CATVTPGLAGYEQFF
J gene: TRBJ2-1
D gene: TRBD2
V gene: TRBV5-4
clone size: few

CDR3 DNA: TGTGCCAGTAGTATAGGCGGCTCCCCCTACAATGAGCAGTTCTTC
CDR3 protein: CASSIGGSPYNEQFF
J gene: TRBJ2-1
D gene: -
V gene: TRBV19
clone size: -

CDR3 DNA: TGTGCCAGCAGCTTTGGAGGGGCAAACACCATATATTTT
CDR3 protein: CASSFGGANTIYF
J gene: TRBJ1-3
D gene: -
V gene: TRBV5-4
clone size: -

CDR3 DNA: TGCGCCAGCAGCTACCCAAGCGGGAGCACAGATACGCAGTATTTT
CDR3 protein: CASSYPSGSTDTQYF
J gene: TRBJ2-3
D gene: -
V gene: TRBV5-1
clone size: -

CDR3 DNA: TGTGCTAGTGGCTCGCAGGGGGGAGAGACCCAGTACTTC
CDR3 protein: CASGSQGGETQYF
J gene: TRBJ2-5
D gene: -
V gene: TRBV12-5
clone size: once

CDR3 DNA: TGTGCCAGCAGTGAAATTATAGACTACAATGAGCAGTTCTTC
CDR3 protein: CASSEIIDYNEQFF
J gene: TRBJ2-1
D gene: -
V gene: TRBV2
clone size: once

CDR3 DNA: TGTGCCAGCAGCGGAAATCTAGCGGGAGCTCTAGATACGCAGTATTTT
CDR3 protein: CASSGNLAGALDTQYF
J gene: TRBJ2-3
D gene: TRBD2
V gene: TRBV7-2
clone size: once

CDR3 DNA: TGTGCCATCAGTTCTCCGGGGCAAGAGACCCAGTACTTC
CDR3 protein: CAISSPGQETQYF
J gene: TRBJ2-5
D gene: -
V gene: TRBV10-3
clone size: -

CDR3 DNA: TGTGCCAGCAGTCTATTCCATAGAGCCGATCTCACCGATCTCCAAGAGACCCAGTACTTC
CDR3 protein: CASSLFHRADLTDLQETQYF
J gene: TRBJ2-5
D gene: -
V gene: TRBV28
clone size: few

CDR3 DNA: TGTGCCAGCAGGGAACAAACCGGGGAGCTGTTTTTT
CDR3 protein: CASREQTGELFF
J gene: TRBJ2-2
D gene: -
V gene: TRBV2
clone size: -

CDR3 DNA: TGTGCCAGCAGCACTAACAGGGATGGAAATACGCAGTATTTT
CDR3 protein: CASSTNRDGNTQYF
J gene: TRBJ2-3
D gene: -
V gene: TRBV7-9
clone size: -

CDR3 DNA: TGTGCCAGCAGCCTGCAGACAGTCAATCAGCCCCAGCATTTT
CDR3 protein: CASSLQTVNQPQHF
J gene: TRBJ1-5
D gene: -
V gene: TRBV28
clone size: -

CDR3 DNA: TGTGCCAGCAGTCTAAGACTTACAGGGTTGGATCAGCCCCAGCATTTT
CDR3 protein: CASSLRLTGLDQPQHF
J gene: TRBJ1-5
D gene: -
V gene: TRBV27
clone size: -

CDR3 DNA: TGCAGCGTTGAAGGGACTAGCGGGAGGGTCGATGAGCAGTTCTTC
CDR3 protein: CSVEGTSGRVDEQFF
J gene: TRBJ2-1
D gene: TRBD2
V gene: TRBV29-1
clone size: -

CDR3 DNA: TGTGCCATCAGTGAGTCGGCGGGGACCCAGTACTTC
CDR3 protein: CAISESAGTQYF
J gene: TRBJ2-5
D gene: -
V gene: TRBV10-3
clone size: few

CDR3 DNA: TGTGCCAGCAGCCAAGATTCTAGCGGGCTTACAGATACGCAGTATTTT
CDR3 protein: CASSQDSSGLTDTQYF
J gene: TRBJ2-3
D gene: TRBD2
V gene: TRBV4-2
clone size: -